The clone carrying this T cell receptor beta chain was counted between two and nine times. Antigen specificity is unknown. The germline V gene encodes CDR1 DFQATT and CDR2 SNEGSKA (reference sequence). The J segment lost 4 bases and the V segment lost 6 bases, leaving 11 bases of the junction unmatched. The CDR3 has 14 amino acids. The sample comes from a study of identical twins. Unique molecular identifiers were present on the cDNA, which also gained a universal primer site by template switching. Each CDR3 protein is one row after TCRdb ran MiXCR on the 5' RACE reads. There are about 530,000 distinct CDR3 sequences in the sample; around 20% occur only once, and approximately 0.5% lies in the top ten. Study-wide results and caveats: Analyses of zero insertions could be partly confounded by invariant MAIT and iNKT cells. Beta out-of-frame sequences showed weaker excess twin sharing.

All donors comprised healthy Caucasians. These data also featured in a second study, about yellow fever vaccine responses in identical twins.

This receptor was obtained from a woman younger than 35 in good health. The chain has TRBV20-1 and TRBJ2-7; TRBD2 aligns across 8 bases. Input material: CD4+ T cells sorted from blood. For the CDR3, the DNA is TGCAGTGCAGCGAAAAGCGGGGGCCATTACGAGCAGTACGTC. Its protein is CSAAKSGGHYEQYV.